The entry below describes one T cell receptor beta chain. As yet, its antigen is unknown. This sample was taken from a study of T cells after yellow fever vaccination. The study, taken as a whole, reports: The CD4 compartment and the CD8 compartment contained a small share of clonotypes in common. The study noted that FACS-sorted repertoires could contain abundant clonotypes contaminating from the bulk population. Post-booster repertoires contained most primary-vaccination clones again (approximately 95% CD4, 88% CD8).

In germline, CDR1 is MGHRA, CDR2 YSYEKL. The length of the CDR3 is 15 residues. The V end lost 0 bases, the J end lost 6 bases, and 15 bases lay between the germline ends. TCRdb reprocessed the 5' RACE reads with MiXCR, giving one entry per CDR3 protein. Here the sample spans roughly 79,000 distinct CDR3 sequences, under 9.5% being singletons. Material: CD8+ T cells sorted from PBMCs, obtained more than 8 days after the first yellow fever vaccination. The sequence came from a man between 18 and 35 years old who received the YFV17D yellow fever vaccine. This chain uses TRBV4-1 with TRBJ2-7; tentatively, D is TRBD2 (6 bases). The CDR3 DNA reads as TGCGCCAGCAGCCAAGATTCCGGGGGTCGGCGCGAGCAGTACTTC. It is translated as CASSQDSGGRREQYF.